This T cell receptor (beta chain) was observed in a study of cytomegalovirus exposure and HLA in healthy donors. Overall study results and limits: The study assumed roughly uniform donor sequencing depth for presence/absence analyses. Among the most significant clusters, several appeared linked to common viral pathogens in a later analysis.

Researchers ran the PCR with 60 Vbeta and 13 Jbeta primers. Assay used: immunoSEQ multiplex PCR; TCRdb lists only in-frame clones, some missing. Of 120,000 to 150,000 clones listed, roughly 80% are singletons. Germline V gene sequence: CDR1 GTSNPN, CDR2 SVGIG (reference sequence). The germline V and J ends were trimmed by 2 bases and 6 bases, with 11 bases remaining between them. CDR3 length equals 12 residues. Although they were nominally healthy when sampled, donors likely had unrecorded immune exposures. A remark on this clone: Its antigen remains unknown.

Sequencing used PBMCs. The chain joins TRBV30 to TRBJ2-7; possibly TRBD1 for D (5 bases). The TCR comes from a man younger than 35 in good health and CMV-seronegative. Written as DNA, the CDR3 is TGTGCCTGGAGTCCAGGGAAGAGCGAGCAGTACTTC. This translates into CAWSPGKSEQYF.